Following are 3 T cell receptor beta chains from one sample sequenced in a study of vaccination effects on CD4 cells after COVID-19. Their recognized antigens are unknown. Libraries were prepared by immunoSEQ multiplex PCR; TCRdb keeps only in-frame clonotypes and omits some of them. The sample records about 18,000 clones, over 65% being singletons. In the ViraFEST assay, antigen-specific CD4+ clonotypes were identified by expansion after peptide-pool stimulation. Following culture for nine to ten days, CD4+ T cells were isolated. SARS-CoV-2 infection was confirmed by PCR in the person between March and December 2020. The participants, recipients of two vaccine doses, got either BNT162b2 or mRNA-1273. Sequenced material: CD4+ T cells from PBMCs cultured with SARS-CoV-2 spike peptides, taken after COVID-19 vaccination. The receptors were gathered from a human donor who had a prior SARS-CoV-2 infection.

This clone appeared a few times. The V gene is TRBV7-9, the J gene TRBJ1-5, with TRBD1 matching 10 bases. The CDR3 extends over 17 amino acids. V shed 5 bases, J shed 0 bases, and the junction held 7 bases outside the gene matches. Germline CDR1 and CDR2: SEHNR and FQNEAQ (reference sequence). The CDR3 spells CASSTDRGTYSNQPQHF. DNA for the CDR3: TGTGCCAGCAGCACGGACAGGGGGACGTATAGCAATCAGCCCCAGCATTTT.

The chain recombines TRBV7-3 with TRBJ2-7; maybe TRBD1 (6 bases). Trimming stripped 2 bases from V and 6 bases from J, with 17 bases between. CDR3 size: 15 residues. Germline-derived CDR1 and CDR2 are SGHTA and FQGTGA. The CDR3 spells CASSLLAQGSSEQYF. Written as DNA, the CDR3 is TGTGCCAGCAGCTTATTGGCCCAGGGGTCTTCCGAGCAGTACTTC.

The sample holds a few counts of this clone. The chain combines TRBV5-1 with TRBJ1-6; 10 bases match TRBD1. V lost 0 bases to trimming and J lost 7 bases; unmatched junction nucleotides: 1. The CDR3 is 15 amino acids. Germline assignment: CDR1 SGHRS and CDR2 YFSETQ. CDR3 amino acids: CASSLVGQGNSPLHF. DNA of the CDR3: TGCGCCAGCAGCTTGGTGGGACAGGGGAATTCACCCCTCCACTTT.